Sequencing of this T cell receptor (beta chain) was carried out in a study of identifying expanded T cells in peripheral blood. Collection occurred without any documented infections or immune events in donors. For this clone: Its antigen remains unknown.

Points from the study as a whole: Approximately 1.1 clones differed between technical replicates, versus approximately 17 and 20 over time. Across healthy donors, higher total template counts meant significantly greater approximately two-week count variance.

This CDR3 has 15 residues. Unmatched junction bases numbered 2, after V lost 0 bases and J lost 0 bases. The germline CDR1 and CDR2 sequences are ENHRY and SYGVKD. Clones were read by immunoSEQ multiplex PCR, and TCRdb kept only the in-frame ones, dropping some. Of about 78,000 clones in the sample, more than 75% were seen once. The sequence was collected from a person between 18 and 70 years old in good health. V and J are TRBV10-3 and TRBJ2-7; 7 bases are a match to TRBD1. Sequenced material: blood. The CDR3 reads CAISESTGLSYEQYF. The CDR3 DNA reads TGTGCCATCAGTGAGTCGACAGGGCTCTCCTACGAGCAGTACTTC.